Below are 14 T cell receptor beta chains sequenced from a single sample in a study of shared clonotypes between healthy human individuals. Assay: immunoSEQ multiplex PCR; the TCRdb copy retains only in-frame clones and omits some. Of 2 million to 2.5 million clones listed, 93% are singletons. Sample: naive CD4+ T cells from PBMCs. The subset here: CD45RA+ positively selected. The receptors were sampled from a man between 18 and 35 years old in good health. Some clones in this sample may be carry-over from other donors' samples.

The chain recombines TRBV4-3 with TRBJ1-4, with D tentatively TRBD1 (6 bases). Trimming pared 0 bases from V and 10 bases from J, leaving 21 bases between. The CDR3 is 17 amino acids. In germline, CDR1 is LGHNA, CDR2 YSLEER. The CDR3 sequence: CASSQDQVGAVSGKLFF. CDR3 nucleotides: TGCGCCAGCAGCCAAGATCAGGTGGGGGCGGTTTCGGGAAAACTGTTTTTT.

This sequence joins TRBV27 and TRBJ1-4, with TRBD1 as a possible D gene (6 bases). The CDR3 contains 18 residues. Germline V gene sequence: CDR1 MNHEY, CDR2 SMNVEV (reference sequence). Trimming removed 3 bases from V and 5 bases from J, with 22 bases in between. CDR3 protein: CASSFLPPGRGTNEKLFF. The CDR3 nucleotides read TGTGCCAGCAGTTTCCTTCCTCCCGGCAGGGGAACAAATGAAAAACTGTTTTTT.

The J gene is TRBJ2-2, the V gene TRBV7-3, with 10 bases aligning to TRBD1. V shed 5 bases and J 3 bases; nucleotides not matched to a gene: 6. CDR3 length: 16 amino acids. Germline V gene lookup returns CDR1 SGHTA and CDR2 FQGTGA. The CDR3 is CASSAPTGGYTGELFF. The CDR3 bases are TGTGCCAGCAGCGCCCCGACAGGGGGCTACACCGGGGAGCTGTTTTTT.

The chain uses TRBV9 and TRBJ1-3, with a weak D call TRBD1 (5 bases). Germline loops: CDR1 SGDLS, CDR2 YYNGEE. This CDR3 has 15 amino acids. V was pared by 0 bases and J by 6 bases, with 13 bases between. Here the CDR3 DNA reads TGTGCCAGCAGCGTAGCAGGTAGAGGGGAAAACACCATATATTTT. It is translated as CASSVAGRGENTIYF.

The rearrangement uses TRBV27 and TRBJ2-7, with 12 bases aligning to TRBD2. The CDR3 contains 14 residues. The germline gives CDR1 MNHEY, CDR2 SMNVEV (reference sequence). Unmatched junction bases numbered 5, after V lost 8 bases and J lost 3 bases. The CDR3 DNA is TGTGCCAGCTCCCTAGCGGGAGGGGGCTACGAGCAGTACTTC. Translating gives CASSLAGGGYEQYF.

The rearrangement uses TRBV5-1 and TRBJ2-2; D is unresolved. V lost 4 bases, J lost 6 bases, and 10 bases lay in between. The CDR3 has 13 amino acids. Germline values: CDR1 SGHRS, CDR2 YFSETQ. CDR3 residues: CASSPYAAGELFF. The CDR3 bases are TGCGCCAGCAGCCCGTATGCCGCCGGGGAGCTGTTTTTT.

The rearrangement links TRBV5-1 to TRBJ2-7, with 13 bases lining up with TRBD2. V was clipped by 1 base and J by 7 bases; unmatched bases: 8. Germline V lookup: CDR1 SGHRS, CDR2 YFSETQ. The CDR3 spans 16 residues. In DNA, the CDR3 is TGCGCCAGCAGCTTGTTACTAGCGGGAGGGCCTGATGAGCAGTACTTC. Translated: CASSLLLAGGPDEQYF.

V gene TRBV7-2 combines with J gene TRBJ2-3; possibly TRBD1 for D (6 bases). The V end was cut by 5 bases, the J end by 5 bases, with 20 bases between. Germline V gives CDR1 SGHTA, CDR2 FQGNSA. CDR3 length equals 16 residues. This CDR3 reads CASSAIIGTTEDTQYF. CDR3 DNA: TGTGCCAGCAGCGCAATTATAGGGACAACCGAAGATACGCAGTATTTT.

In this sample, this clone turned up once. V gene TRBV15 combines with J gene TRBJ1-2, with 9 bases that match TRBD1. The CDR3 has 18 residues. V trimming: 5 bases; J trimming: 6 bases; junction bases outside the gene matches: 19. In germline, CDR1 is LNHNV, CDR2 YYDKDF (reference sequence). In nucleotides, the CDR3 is TGTGCCACCAGCTTCCTCACGGGACAGGGCCCCCTCGGGAATGGCTACACCTTC. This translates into CATSFLTGQGPLGNGYTF.

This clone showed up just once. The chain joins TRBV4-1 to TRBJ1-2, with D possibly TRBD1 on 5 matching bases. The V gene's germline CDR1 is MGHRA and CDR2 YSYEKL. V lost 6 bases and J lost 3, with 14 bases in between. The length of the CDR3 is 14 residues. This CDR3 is CASRIYDSDYGYTF. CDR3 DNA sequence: TGCGCCAGCAGGATATACGACAGCGACTATGGCTACACCTTC.

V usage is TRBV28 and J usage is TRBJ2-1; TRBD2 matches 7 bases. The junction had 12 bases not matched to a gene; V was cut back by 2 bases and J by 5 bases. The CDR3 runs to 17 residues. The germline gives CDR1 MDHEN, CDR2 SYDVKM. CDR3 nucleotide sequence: TGTGCCAGCAGTTTAGCGAGTGCGGCGGGAGAAGACAATGAGCAGTTCTTC. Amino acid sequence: CASSLASAAGEDNEQFF. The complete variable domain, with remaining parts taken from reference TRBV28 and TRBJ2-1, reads DVKVTQSSRYLVKRTGEKVFLECVQDMDHENMFWYRQDPGLGLRLIYFSYDVKMKEKGDIPEGYSVSREKKERFSLILESASTNQTSMYLCASSLASAAGEDNEQFFGPGTRLTVL.

CDR3 amino acids: CASSLSGGRVGYGYTF. CDR3 in DNA: TGTGCCAGCAGTTTATCAGGGGGGCGGGTGGGCTATGGCTACACCTTC. The chain uses TRBV27 and TRBJ1-2, with D perhaps TRBD1 (6 bases). Germline V gives CDR1 MNHEY, CDR2 SMNVEV (reference sequence). The CDR3 has 16 residues. With 0 bases removed from V and 4 bases from J, the gap between germline ends came to 15 bases.

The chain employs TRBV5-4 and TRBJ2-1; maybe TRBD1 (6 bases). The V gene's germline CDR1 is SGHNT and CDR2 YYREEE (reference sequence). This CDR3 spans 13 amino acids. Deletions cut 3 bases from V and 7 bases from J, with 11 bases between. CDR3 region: CASSSAQGNEQFF. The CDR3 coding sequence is TGTGCCAGCAGCTCGGCTCAGGGGAATGAGCAGTTCTTC. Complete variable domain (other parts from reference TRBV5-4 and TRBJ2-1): ETGVTQSPTHLIKTRGQQVTLRCSSQSGHNTVSWYQQALGQGPQFIFQYYREEENGRGNFPPRFSGLQFPNYSSELNVNALELDDSALYLCASSSAQGNEQFFGPGTRLTVL.

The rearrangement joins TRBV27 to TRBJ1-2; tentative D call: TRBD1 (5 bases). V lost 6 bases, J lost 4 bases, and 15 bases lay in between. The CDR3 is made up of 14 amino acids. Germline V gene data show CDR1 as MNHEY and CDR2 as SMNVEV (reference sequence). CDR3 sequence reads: CASRGTGTFYGYTF. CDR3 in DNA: TGTGCCAGCAGGGGAACCGGGACTTTCTATGGCTACACCTTC.